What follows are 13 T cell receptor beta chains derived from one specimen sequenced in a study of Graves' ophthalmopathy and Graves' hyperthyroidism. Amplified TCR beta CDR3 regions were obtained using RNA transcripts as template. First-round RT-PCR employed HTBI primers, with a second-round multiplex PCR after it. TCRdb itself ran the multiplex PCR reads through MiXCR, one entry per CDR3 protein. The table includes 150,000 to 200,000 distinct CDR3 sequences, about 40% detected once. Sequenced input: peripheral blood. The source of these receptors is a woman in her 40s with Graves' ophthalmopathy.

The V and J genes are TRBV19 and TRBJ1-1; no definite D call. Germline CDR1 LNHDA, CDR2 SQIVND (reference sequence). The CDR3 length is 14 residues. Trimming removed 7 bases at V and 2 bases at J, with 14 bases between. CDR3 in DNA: TGTGCCAGTATCGATAACCACCACAACACTGAAGCTTTCTTT. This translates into CASIDNHHNTEAFF.

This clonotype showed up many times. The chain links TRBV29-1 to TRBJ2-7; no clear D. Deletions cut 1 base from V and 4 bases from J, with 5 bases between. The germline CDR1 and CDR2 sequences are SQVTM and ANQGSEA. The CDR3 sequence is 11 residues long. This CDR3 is CSVEAGYEQYF. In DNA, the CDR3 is TGCAGCGTTGAAGCTGGGTACGAGCAGTACTTC.

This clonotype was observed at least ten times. As DNA, the CDR3 is TGTGCCAGCAGTGGAGGGGGCATCCAGAACACTGAAGCTTTCTTT. Protein: CASSGGGIQNTEAFF. The chain uses TRBV28 and TRBJ1-1; 7 bases match TRBD1. V was pared by 5 bases and J by 1 base, with 7 bases of the junction left unmatched. The CDR3 runs 15 residues. The germline V gene has CDR1 MDHEN and CDR2 SYDVKM.

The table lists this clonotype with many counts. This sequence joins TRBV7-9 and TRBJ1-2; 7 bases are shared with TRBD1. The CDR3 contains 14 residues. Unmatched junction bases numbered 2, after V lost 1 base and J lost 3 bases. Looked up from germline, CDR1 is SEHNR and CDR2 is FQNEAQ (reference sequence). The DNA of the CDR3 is TGTGCCAGCAGCTTAGACAGGGGAGACTATGGCTACACCTTC. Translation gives CASSLDRGDYGYTF.

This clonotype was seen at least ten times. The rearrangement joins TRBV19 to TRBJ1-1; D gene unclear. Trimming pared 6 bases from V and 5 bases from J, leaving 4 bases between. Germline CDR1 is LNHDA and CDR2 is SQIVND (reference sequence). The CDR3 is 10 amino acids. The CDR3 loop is CASRGTEAFF. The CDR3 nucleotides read TGTGCCAGTAGGGGAACTGAAGCTTTCTTT.

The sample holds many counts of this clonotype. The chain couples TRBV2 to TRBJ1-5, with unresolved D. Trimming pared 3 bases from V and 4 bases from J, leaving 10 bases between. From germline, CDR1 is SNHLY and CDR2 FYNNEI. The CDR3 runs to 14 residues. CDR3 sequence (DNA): TGTGCCAGCAGTGAGGTTTCTATTAATCAGCCCCAGCATTTT. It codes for CASSEVSINQPQHF.

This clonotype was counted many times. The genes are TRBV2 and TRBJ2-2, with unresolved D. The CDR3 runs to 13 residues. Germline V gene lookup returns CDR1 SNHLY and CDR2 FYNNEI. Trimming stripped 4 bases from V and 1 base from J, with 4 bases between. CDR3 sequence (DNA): TGTGCCAGCAGTGTAAGGAACACCGGGGAGCTGTTTTTT. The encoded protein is CASSVRNTGELFF.

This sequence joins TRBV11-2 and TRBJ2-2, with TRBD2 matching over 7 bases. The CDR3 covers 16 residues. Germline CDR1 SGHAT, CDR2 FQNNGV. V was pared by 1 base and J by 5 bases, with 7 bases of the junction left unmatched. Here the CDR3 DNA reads TGTGCCAGCAGCTTAGTGGGGGGAGGGCAAACCGGGGAGCTGTTTTTT. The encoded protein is CASSLVGGGQTGELFF.

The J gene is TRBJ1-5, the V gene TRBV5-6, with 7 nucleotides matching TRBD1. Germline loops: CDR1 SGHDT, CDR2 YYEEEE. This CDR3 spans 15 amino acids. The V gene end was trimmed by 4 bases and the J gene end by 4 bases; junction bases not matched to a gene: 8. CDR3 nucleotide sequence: TGTGCCAGCAGCAGAAGACAGGGAGGAAATCAGCCCCAGCATTTT. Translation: CASSRRQGGNQPQHF.

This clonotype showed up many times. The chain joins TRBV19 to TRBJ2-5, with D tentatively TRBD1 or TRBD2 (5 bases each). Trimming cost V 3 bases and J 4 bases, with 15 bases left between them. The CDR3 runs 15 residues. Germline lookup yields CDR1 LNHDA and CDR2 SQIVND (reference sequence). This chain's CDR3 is CASSIGGRGTETQYF. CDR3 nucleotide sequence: TGTGCCAGTAGTATCGGTGGGAGAGGGACAGAGACCCAGTACTTC.

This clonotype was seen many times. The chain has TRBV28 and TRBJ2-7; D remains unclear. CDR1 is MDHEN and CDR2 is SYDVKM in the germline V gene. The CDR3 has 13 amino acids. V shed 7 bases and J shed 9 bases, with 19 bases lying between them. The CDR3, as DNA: TGTGCCAGCACCCCGGCCCCTCTATTCGGGCAGTACTTC. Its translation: CASTPAPLFGQYF.

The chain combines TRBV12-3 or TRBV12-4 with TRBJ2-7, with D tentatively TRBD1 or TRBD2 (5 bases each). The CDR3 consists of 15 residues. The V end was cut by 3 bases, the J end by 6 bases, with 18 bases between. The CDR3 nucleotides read TGTGCCAGCAGTTTGGGGCTAGCTGGGTCGGGCGAGCAGTACTTC. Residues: CASSLGLAGSGEQYF.

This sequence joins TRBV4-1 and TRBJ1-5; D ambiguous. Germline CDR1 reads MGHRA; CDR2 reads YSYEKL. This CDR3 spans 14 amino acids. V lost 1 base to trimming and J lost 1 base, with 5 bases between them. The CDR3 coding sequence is TGCGCCAGCAGCCAAGTGGGAAGCAATCAGCCCCAGCATTTT. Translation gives CASSQVGSNQPQHF.